This T cell receptor beta chain was captured in a study of blood T cell repertoires in COVID-19 (dated by TCRdb to about 2020). In the study overall: Collaborator samples came from the United States, Italy and Spain and covered acute and convalescent phases of COVID-19. The material from the prospective study consisted of cDNA or gDNA derived from T cells, B-cell-depleted T cells, or PBMCs. Subjects who had been exposed to COVID-19, were actively infected with it, or had recovered from it provided the deeply sampled blood TCRbeta repertoires that made up the dataset. A freely available public database, intended as a resource for researchers studying the immune response to SARS-CoV-2, is where the repertoires were released. The samples were drawn from the first 160 participants of the ongoing ImmuneRACE study and from more than 1,000 subjects provided by 6 global collaborators. Nearly every sample came with metadata listing a de-identified subject ID, COVID-19 status, age in years and sex. Where available, HLA class I and class II types were taken from metadata supplied by the sample provider and were not determined by assay-based typing. Broader findings and caveats from the paper: Clinical and demographic metadata were provided uncurated, with the amount varying by source and participant.

The collaborating institutions used their own protocols to collect whole blood in K2EDTA tubes. For TCRbeta analysis, collaborators shipped samples as frozen whole blood, isolated PBMCs, or DNA extracted from either of those sample types. CDR1 and CDR2 (SGHNT, YYREEE) derive from the germline V gene (reference sequence). The CDR3 covers 16 residues, taking in both the cysteine and the phenylalanine. Only CDR3 DNA is held: 48 bases, read in frame from base 1. V and J lose 0 bases and 2 bases, and a span of 14 bases separates them. TCRbeta CDR3 regions were amplified from genomic DNA by means of the immunoSEQ Assay, a bias-controlled multiplex PCR. Per the original workflow: The number of nucleated cells in each sample was estimated by amplification of reference gene primers within the assay. To quantify the absolute abundance of each unique TCRbeta CDR3 rearrangement, sequence reads were collapsed and filtered. For each sample, productive Simpson clonality was calculated as the square root of Simpson's diversity index over productive rearrangements. Sourced from immuneACCESS, this table was stored by TCRdb with only in-frame sequences that have V and J called. A share of the clones is absent; for the studies checked, an unresolved V gene accounts for under half, and the remainder has no known explanation. V and J calls and clone size are given by that table; D and trimming were obtained from the DNA. For this sample the table gives 150,000 to 200,000 clones, of which 70% to 90% were detected only once. The ten largest clones capture approximately 6% of the sample.

As regards this clone: The target of this receptor is not known. Nothing much larger sits one base from this clone, and base qualities are not available.

This sequence originates from a man aged 35-49 years with active or convalescent COVID-19. The chain uses TRBV5-4 and TRBJ2-5; TRBD1 is possibly the D segment (6 matching bases). Sequencing was done on a sample of peripheral blood. CDR3 sequence: CASSLGDLGQQETQYF. The DNA sequence follows: TGTGCCAGCAGCTTGGGGGATCTCGGACAGCAAGAGACCCAGTACTTC.